The source of this T cell receptor beta chain is a study of Tregs in tolerant kidney transplant recipients. This table comes from immunoSEQ multiplex PCR, and its TCRdb copy is limited to in-frame clones, with some not included. The table has tens of thousands of clones, about 90% seen once. The CDR3 is 14 residues long. The germline V and J ends were trimmed by 6 bases and 7 bases, with 15 bases remaining between them. Germline CDR1 reads MNHEY; CDR2 reads SMNVEV (reference sequence). The nonmyeloablative bone marrow transplants came from related graft donors, with transient mixed chimerism. CD4+CD25+CD127- Tregs, CD4+CD25- non-Tregs, CD4 and CD8 cells were sorted.

The TCR sequence derives from a human patient who received a combined kidney and bone marrow transplant. A subset of T cells may come from the graft donor. Sequencing was performed on CD8+ T cells from blood (PBMCs), taken 24 months after the transplant. The rearrangement links TRBV27 to TRBJ2-2; D may be TRBD2 (6 bases). The CDR3 region is CASSYPFGGGELFF. The CDR3 nucleotides read TGTGCCAGCAGCTACCCATTCGGGGGCGGGGAGCTGTTTTTT.